The 30 T cell receptor beta chains listed next were all sequenced from one sample in a study of T cell repertoires in cytomegalovirus infection. One entry per CDR3 protein, called by TCRdb with MiXCR from the reads. The sample lists 150,000 to 200,000 distinct CDR3 sequences; roughly 27% were seen once. Input material: PBMCs. The source of these receptors is a human donor in good health (CMV status not recorded). Some clones in this sample may be carry-over from other donors' samples.

The chain joins TRBV5-1 to TRBJ2-5; 14 bases are shared with TRBD2. Losses at the gene ends were 4 bases for V and 5 bases for J; bases not matched to a gene: 7. Germline V lookup: CDR1 SGHRS, CDR2 YFSETQ. The CDR3 sequence is 16 residues long. CDR3 DNA sequence: TGCGCCAGCAGCATGGGACTAGCGGGAGCTGGGGAGACCCAGTACTTC. As protein: CASSMGLAGAGETQYF. The variable domain in full, with the rest retrieved from reference TRBV5-1 and TRBJ2-5, is KAGVTQTPRYLIKTRGQQVTLSCSPISGHRSVSWYQQTPGQGLQFLFEYFSETQRNKGNFPGRFSGRQFSNSRSEMNVSTLELGDSALYLCASSMGLAGAGETQYFGPGTRLLVL.

This rearrangement joins TRBV6-5 to TRBJ1-2; a weak D match, TRBD1 (6 bases). The V gene lost 3 bases and the J gene lost 8 bases, with 16 bases spanning the gap. The germline gives CDR1 MNHEY, CDR2 SVGAGI. This CDR3 is 14 amino acids long. The CDR3 nucleotides read TGTGCCAGCAGTTATTGGCGGGGGGGCAGCGGCTACACCTTC. Residues: CASSYWRGGSGYTF.

The CDR3 DNA sequence: TGTGCCAGCTCACCGTACAGGGGAAGCACAGATACGCAGTATTTT. Amino acids: CASSPYRGSTDTQYF. The chain employs TRBV18 and TRBJ2-3; 7 bases fit TRBD1. The trim removed 3 bases at V and 0 bases at J, leaving 3 bases unmatched. Germline loops: CDR1 KGHSH, CDR2 LQKENI. The CDR3 runs 15 residues.

V usage is TRBV20-1 and J usage is TRBJ1-2; D not certain. The CDR3 length is 14 residues. In germline, CDR1 is DFQATT, CDR2 SNEGSKA (reference sequence). The germline V and J ends were trimmed by 0 bases and 4 bases, with 12 bases remaining between them. The CDR3 DNA sequence: TGCAGTGCTAGAGATCAAAGCTCAGGCTATGGCTACACCTTC. As protein: CSARDQSSGYGYTF.

This clonotype has just a few counts. An end of the junction does not agree with germline; a read error may underlie this. The rearrangement links TRBV29-1 to TRBJ1-2; D perhaps matches TRBD1 (5 bases). This CDR3 has 13 residues. Germline V gene lookup returns CDR1 SQVTM and CDR2 ANQGSEA. The CDR3: CSVIGALNSVSGF. The DNA of the CDR3 is TGCAGCGTTATTGGGGCCCTTAACAGCGTCTCGGGCTTC.

This sequence joins TRBV2 and TRBJ1-1, with D possibly TRBD1 on 6 matching bases. Trimming cost V 2 bases and J 10 bases, with 20 bases left between them. Per the germline V gene, CDR1 is SNHLY and CDR2 is FYNNEI. The CDR3 covers 15 residues. CDR3 region: CASSENSGGANRAFF. DNA of the CDR3: TGTGCCAGCAGTGAAAATTCGGGGGGCGCGAATCGAGCTTTCTTT.

At least ten counts were recorded for this clonotype. The chain couples TRBV7-2 to TRBJ1-2, with 7 bases matching TRBD1. CDR1 is SGHTA and CDR2 is FQGNSA in the germline V gene. The V segment lost 0 bases and the J segment 4 bases; nucleotides outside the gene matches: 5. CDR3 length: 15 amino acids. The CDR3 DNA reads as TGTGCCAGCAGCTTAGCCCCAGGGGGTGTCTATGGCTACACCTTC. As protein: CASSLAPGGVYGYTF.

The J gene is TRBJ1-2, the V gene TRBV19; weak D call: TRBD1 (5 bases). V was clipped by 6 bases and J by 5 bases, with 22 bases between them. The CDR3 extends over 16 amino acids. CDR1 LNHDA and CDR2 SQIVND come from the germline V gene (reference sequence). The CDR3 reads CASSAPGQGASYGYTF. The CDR3 DNA is TGTGCCAGTAGCGCTCCGGGCCAAGGGGCTTCATATGGCTACACCTTC.

This clonotype was found many times. The chain has TRBV7-2 and TRBJ1-5; D is perhaps TRBD1 (5 bases). Trimming removed 3 bases from V and 10 bases from J, with 13 bases in between. The CDR3 runs to 13 residues. Germline CDR1 SGHTA, CDR2 FQGNSA. As DNA, the CDR3 is TGTGCCAGCAGCTTCGACAGCTGGGGACCCCAGCATTTT. Residues: CASSFDSWGPQHF.

This chain links TRBV30 with TRBJ2-1, with 7 bases aligning to TRBD2. J was trimmed by 4 bases and V by 2 bases; bases with no gene match: 8. CDR1 and CDR2 from the germline V gene are GTSNPN and SVGIG (reference sequence). The CDR3 has 15 residues. Here the CDR3 reads CAWSPGTGGYNEQFF. The DNA for the CDR3 is TGTGCCTGGAGTCCAGGGACGGGGGGTTACAATGAGCAGTTCTTC.

This clonotype appeared a few times. The chain uses TRBV5-4 and TRBJ2-3, with 11 bases lining up with TRBD2. After removal of 0 bases from V and 6 bases from J, the junction contained 6 bases not matched to a gene. CDR3 length: 16 amino acids. Germline V gene data show CDR1 as SGHNT and CDR2 as YYREEE (reference sequence). The CDR3 loop reads CASSLGLAGWMDTQYF. In DNA form, the CDR3 reads TGTGCCAGCAGCTTGGGACTAGCGGGGTGGATGGATACGCAGTATTTT.

This clonotype was seen only a few times. The rearrangement joins TRBV5-1 to TRBJ2-2, with D unclear. Trimming took 0 bases from V and 1 from J, leaving 7 bases between them. The CDR3 is 15 amino acids. CDR1 and CDR2 from the germline V gene are SGHRS and YFSETQ. The CDR3 reads CASSLGLQNTGELFF. The CDR3 coding sequence is TGCGCCAGCAGCTTGGGTCTCCAGAACACCGGGGAGCTGTTTTTT.

This clonotype was observed at least ten times. The chain joins TRBV7-8 to TRBJ1-1; 7 bases map to TRBD1. V shed 5 bases, J shed 5 bases, and the junction held 5 bases outside the gene matches. CDR3 length: 13 amino acids. Germline V gene sequence: CDR1 SGHVS, CDR2 FQNEAQ. CDR3: CASSGYRGTEAFF. The CDR3 bases are TGTGCCAGCAGCGGGTACAGGGGAACTGAAGCTTTCTTT.

This clonotype was seen ten or more times. The chain carries TRBV2 and TRBJ2-7, with unresolved D. The CDR3 spans 12 residues. Germline values: CDR1 SNHLY, CDR2 FYNNEI. Trimming pared 6 bases from V and 0 bases from J, leaving 6 bases between. The CDR3 DNA sequence: TGTGCCAGCAGCGCCGACTCCTACGAGCAGTACTTC. The encoded protein is CASSADSYEQYF.

The V and J genes are TRBV7-9 and TRBJ2-3; no reliable D call. Germline CDR1 reads SEHNR; CDR2 reads FQNEAQ (reference sequence). The CDR3 is made up of 13 amino acids. Trimming cost V 4 bases and J 5 bases, with 10 bases left between them. This CDR3 reads CASSSDLIDTQYF. The CDR3 nucleotides are TGTGCCAGCAGCTCCGATCTGATAGATACGCAGTATTTT.

The CDR3 DNA reads as TGTGCCAGCAGCGGAGGGGGGCCCACAGATACGCAGTATTTT. Protein sequence: CASSGGGPTDTQYF. The rearrangement links TRBV11-3 to TRBJ2-3; D tentatively reads TRBD1 or TRBD2 (6 bases each). Germline V gives CDR1 SGHNT, CDR2 YENEEA. The V end was cut by 5 bases, the J end by 2 bases, with 11 bases between. The CDR3 sequence is 14 residues long.

The table lists this clonotype with a few counts. This chain connects TRBV7-9 to TRBJ1-2; TRBD1 matches 8 bases. Germline CDR1 is SEHNR and CDR2 is FQNEAQ (reference sequence). This CDR3 has 15 residues. V trimming: 3 bases; J trimming: 7 bases; junction bases outside the gene matches: 10. The DNA of the CDR3 is TGTGCCAGCAGCTTGAACGGGGACAGGCCGAGTGGCTACACCTTC. Translated: CASSLNGDRPSGYTF.

The V call is TRBV2, the J call TRBJ1-2, with TRBD1 matching 10 bases. CDR1 SNHLY and CDR2 FYNNEI come from the germline V gene. V was clipped by 6 bases and J by 4 bases; unmatched bases: 8. This CDR3 has 15 amino acids. Here the CDR3 reads CASRADRGLLYGYTF. The DNA for the CDR3 is TGTGCCAGCAGAGCCGACAGGGGGCTACTCTATGGCTACACCTTC.

The rearrangement links TRBV7-3 to TRBJ1-6; TRBD1 might be the D (5 bases). The CDR3 sequence is 13 residues long. V shed 1 base and J shed 14 bases, with 12 bases lying between them. Germline V gene data show CDR1 as SGHTA and CDR2 as FQGTGA. DNA of the CDR3: TGTGCCAGCAGCTTAAATGGGGGGGAGGCCCTCCACTTT. This gives the protein CASSLNGGEALHF.

This clonotype was picked up many times. This chain connects TRBV7-2 to TRBJ2-1, with TRBD2 identical over 13 bases. The ends lost 6 bases at V and 2 bases at J; junction bases unmatched: 10. The germline CDR1 and CDR2 sequences are SGHTA and FQGNSA. The CDR3 is 18 residues long. The CDR3 here is CASRRTSGGWGPYNEQFF. The CDR3 DNA follows: TGTGCCAGCAGGAGGACTAGCGGGGGATGGGGTCCCTACAATGAGCAGTTCTTC.

This clonotype was observed a few times. The chain uses TRBV6-5 and TRBJ2-7; D possibly corresponds to TRBD2 (5 bases). Trimming shortened V by 1 base and J by 5 bases, and 18 bases separated the two germline ends. This CDR3 spans 16 amino acids. CDR1 and CDR2 from the germline V gene are MNHEY and SVGAGI. CDR3 in DNA: TGTGCCAGCAGTTACTTTAAGGGTCGGGGAATCGACGAGCAGTACTTC. As protein: CASSYFKGRGIDEQYF.

Here the CDR3 DNA reads TGTGCCACCAGCGAAGAGGGGACGGAACAAGAGACCCAGTACTTC. Amino acid sequence: CATSEEGTEQETQYF. This chain connects TRBV15 to TRBJ2-5; the D call may be TRBD1 or TRBD2 (5 bases each). With 5 bases removed from V and 2 bases from J, the gap between germline ends came to 15 bases. CDR3 length: 15 residues. The germline gives CDR1 LNHNV, CDR2 YYDKDF (reference sequence).

The chain couples TRBV20-1 to TRBJ1-5, with 10 bases that match TRBD1. CDR1 and CDR2 from the germline V gene are DFQATT and SNEGSKA (reference sequence). The V segment lost 5 bases and the J segment 0 bases; nucleotides outside the gene matches: 4. CDR3 length: 15 amino acids. CDR3 in amino acids: CSAWTGGHSNQPQHF. The CDR3 coding sequence is TGCAGTGCTTGGACAGGGGGACATAGCAATCAGCCCCAGCATTTT.

The J gene is TRBJ1-5, the V gene TRBV11-2, with a possible D match to TRBD1 (5 bases). V was pared by 1 base and J by 3 bases, with 10 bases between. Germline V gene lookup returns CDR1 SGHAT and CDR2 FQNNGV. This CDR3 comprises 15 residues. The CDR3 protein is CASSLGQTNNQPQHF. In nucleotides, the CDR3 is TGTGCCAGCAGCTTAGGACAGACTAACAATCAGCCCCAGCATTTT.

The CDR3 loop reads CASSLCPGLAGDTGELFF. The CDR3 nucleotides read TGTGCCAGCAGCTTATGTCCCGGGCTAGCGGGGGACACCGGGGAGCTGTTTTTT. The chain recombines TRBV7-3 with TRBJ2-2; 10 bases match TRBD2. V lost 2 bases and J lost 3; bases outside the gene matches: 9. This CDR3 spans 18 amino acids. The germline V gene has CDR1 SGHTA and CDR2 FQGTGA.

This clonotype was seen a few times. This chain uses TRBV29-1 with TRBJ2-1; 8 bases match TRBD1. The CDR3 totals 14 residues. J gave up 9 bases and V 3 bases, and 10 bases lay outside the gene matches. In germline, CDR1 is SQVTM, CDR2 ANQGSEA. The CDR3 sequence is CSVDRQGLWSEQFF. CDR3 nucleotide sequence: TGCAGCGTTGACCGACAGGGGCTATGGAGTGAGCAGTTCTTC.

To note about this clonotype: The junction shows a germline mismatch at one end, possibly a read error. This sequence joins TRBV20-1 and TRBJ2-1, with TRBD1 identical over 10 bases. Germline V gene sequence: CDR1 DFQATT, CDR2 SNEGSKA (reference sequence). The CDR3 is made up of 14 amino acids. Written as DNA, the CDR3 is TGCAGTGCCACTTGGGGACAGGGGTACAATGATCAGTTCTTC. Its translation is CSATWGQGYNDQFF.

The rearrangement links TRBV7-9 to TRBJ1-1; 9 positions agree with TRBD1. After removal of 5 bases from V and 0 bases from J, the junction contained 4 bases not matched to a gene. CDR1 is SEHNR and CDR2 is FQNEAQ in the germline V gene (reference sequence). The CDR3 has 15 amino acids. The CDR3, as DNA: TGTGCCAGCAGCCGTGGGACAGGGTTGAACACTGAAGCTTTCTTT. Amino acid sequence: CASSRGTGLNTEAFF.

This clonotype was found once. J is TRBJ1-1 and V is TRBV5-1; no definite D call. The CDR3 spans 11 residues. Trimming cost V 10 bases and J 1 base, with 8 bases left between them. CDR1 SGHRS and CDR2 YFSETQ come from the germline V gene. The CDR3 DNA is TGCGCCGTTATGGCGAACACTGAAGCTTTCTTT. It translates to CAVMANTEAFF.

The chain employs TRBV29-1 and TRBJ2-7; the D gene is possibly TRBD1 (6 bases). Trimming cost V 3 bases and J 1 base, with 10 bases left between them. The CDR3 runs 13 residues. Germline V gene data show CDR1 as SQVTM and CDR2 as ANQGSEA. CDR3 amino acids: CSVDAQGSYEQYF. DNA of the CDR3: TGCAGCGTTGATGCACAGGGATCCTACGAGCAGTACTTC.